These 2 T cell receptor beta chains were all obtained from the same sample, sequenced in a study of control samples from healthy donors and cancer patients (dated by TCRdb to about 2020). Library prep was done by the immunoSEQ multiplex PCR assay. TCRdb stores this immuneACCESS table with in-frame sequences only. Part of the clones is absent; in the studies checked, under half of the shortfall reflects unresolved V genes, and no reason is known for the rest. Here the sample has 150,000 or so clones; over 85% occur a single time. Of the sample, about 11% is held by the ten largest clones. The sequenced sample was blood. These receptors came from a man aged 30-40 years in good health.

This rearrangement joins TRBV5-1 to TRBJ1-1; the D is unclear. Germline V gene sequence: CDR1 SGHRS, CDR2 YFSETQ. The ends were cut back, 0 bases at V and 1 base at J, with 7 bases in the middle. The CDR3 is 14 residues long. CDR3 protein: CASSLALSNTEAFF. CDR3 DNA sequence: TGCGCCAGCAGCTTGGCCCTCTCGAACACTGAAGCTTTCTTT.

The chain carries TRBV2 and TRBJ2-2, with D tentatively TRBD1 (5 bases). The CDR3 has 17 residues. Trimming removed 6 bases from V and 5 bases from J, with 22 bases in between. From germline, CDR1 is SNHLY and CDR2 FYNNEI. The CDR3 DNA reads as TGTGCCAGCAGCCAAGGGGCGACCCTCCCAGGGACCGGGGAGCTGTTTTTT. Translating gives CASSQGATLPGTGELFF.